This T cell receptor (beta chain) is from a study of cytomegalovirus exposure and HLA in healthy donors (dated by TCRdb to 2015 to 2018). Looking at the study overall: The 666 repertoires of the first cohort and the roughly 120 validation repertoires were produced on the same platform, according to a later analysis. The aim of the study was to test whether cataloging public T cell receptors could identify signatures of past pathogen exposure. Besides the first cohort of around 700 subjects, a separate validation cohort made up of roughly 120 different subjects was used. To predict cytomegalovirus infection status, the study brought together high-throughput TCR immunosequencing, statistical association of individual TCRs with disease status, and machine learning.

From the cysteine up to the phenylalanine, the CDR3 has a length of 12 residues. The read is trimmed to its CDR3 DNA, 36 bases read in frame from base 1. The V and J ends are trimmed by 1 base and 7 bases, leaving 4 bases between them. The germline V gene (reference sequence) sets CDR1 to LNHDA and CDR2 to SQIVND. Overall study outcomes, separate from this receptor: A few of the identified cytomegalovirus-associated TCR beta chains were confirmed in vitro to be specific for cytomegalovirus antigens. Subsequent analysis determined that TCRs grouped into clusters in the first cohort also showed a tendency toward co-occurrence across the 120 validation repertoires, and roughly 94% of cluster scores exceeded 0. In both the original and validation cohorts, the classifier was reported to diagnose cytomegalovirus status with high specificity and sensitivity. The validation cohort had no HLA typing available for a later analysis, so co-occurrence within that cohort was assessed over all 130 or so repertoires. The authors suggested that the approach could potentially be generalized to other disease states and immunological phenotypes. Most TCR sequences were seen in very few donors, while some public TCRs were found in many individuals. The study listed approximately 160 TCR beta chains as associated with cytomegalovirus.

Receptor amplification or capture employed the immunoSEQ multiplex PCR assay. The original pipeline was this. To diagnose cytomegalovirus status from the catalog of TCR beta chain sequences, a statistical classification framework was built. TCRdb re-hosts the immuneACCESS table, in-frame sequences only. Its copies lack some clones; in the studies checked, an unresolved V gene accounts for under half of them, and the cause for the rest is not known. That table furnishes V, J and clone size, whereas the DNA furnished D and trimming. The sample contains about 260,000 clones, about nine tenths of them found a single time. The ten largest make up roughly 3% of the sample. This clone appeared a single time. Which antigen it targets is not known. Base qualities are not at hand, and no much larger clone is one base apart. The donors belonged to the validation cohort of under 150 subjects, which was separate from the approximately 700-subject first cohort.

The sequence is built from TRBV19 and TRBJ2-2; the D gene assignment is ambiguous. This TCR derives from a woman between 25 and 40 years old in good health and CMV-seronegative. The sequenced material came from PBMCs. The CDR3 protein sequence reads: CASSIGGGELFF. The DNA sequence is as follows: TGTGCCAGTAGTATAGGTGGCGGGGAGCTGTTTTTT.